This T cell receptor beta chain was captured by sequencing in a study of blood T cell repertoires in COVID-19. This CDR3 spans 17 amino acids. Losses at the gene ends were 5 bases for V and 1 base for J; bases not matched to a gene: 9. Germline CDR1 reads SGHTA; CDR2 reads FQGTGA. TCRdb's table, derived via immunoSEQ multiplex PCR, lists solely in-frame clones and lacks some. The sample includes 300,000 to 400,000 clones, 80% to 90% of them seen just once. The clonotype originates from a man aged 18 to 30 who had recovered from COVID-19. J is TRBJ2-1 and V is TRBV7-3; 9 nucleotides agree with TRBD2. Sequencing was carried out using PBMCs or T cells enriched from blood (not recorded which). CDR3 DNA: TGTGCCAGCAGCACACAAGCGGGGGGCCTATCCTACAATGAGCAGTTCTTC. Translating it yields CASSTQAGGLSYNEQFF.